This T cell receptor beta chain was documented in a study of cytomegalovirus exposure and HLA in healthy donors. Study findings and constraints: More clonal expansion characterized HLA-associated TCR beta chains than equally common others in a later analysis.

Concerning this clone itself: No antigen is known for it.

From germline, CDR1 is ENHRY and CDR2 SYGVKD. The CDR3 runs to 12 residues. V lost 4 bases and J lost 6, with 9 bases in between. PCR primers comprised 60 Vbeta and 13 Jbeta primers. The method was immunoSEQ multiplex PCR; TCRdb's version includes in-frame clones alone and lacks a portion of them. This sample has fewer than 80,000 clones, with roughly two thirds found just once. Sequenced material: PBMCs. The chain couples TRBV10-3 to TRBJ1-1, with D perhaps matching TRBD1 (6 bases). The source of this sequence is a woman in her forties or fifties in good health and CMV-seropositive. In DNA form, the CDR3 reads TGTGCCATCAGTGCGGACAGTCCTGAAGCTTTCTTT. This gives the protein CAISADSPEAFF.